Presented here are 10 T cell receptor beta chains from one specimen sequenced in a study of T cells in Graves' hyperthyroidism and ophthalmopathy. Amplification yielded TCR beta CDR3 regions, with RNA transcripts as the source. HTBI primers were the set used in a first-round RT-PCR of the TCR CDR3. TCRdb used MiXCR to reprocess the multiplex PCR reads, holding one entry per CDR3 protein. This table holds about 560,000 distinct CDR3 sequences, around 46% found once. The sample consisted of peripheral blood or thyroid tissue (not recorded which). These receptor sequences come from a woman aged 18 to 35 with Graves' hyperthyroidism.

This clonotype has just a few counts. Its ends do not fully match the called genes, so a read error is possible. The V gene is TRBV5-1, the J gene TRBJ2-5; 7 nucleotides match TRBD1. This CDR3 has 14 amino acids. CDR1 and CDR2 (germline): SGHRS, YFSETQ. CDR3 residues: CASSHLQGLRDQYF. As DNA, the CDR3 is TGTGCCAGCAGCCACCTACAGGGGCTAAGGGACCAGTACTTC.

The chain joins TRBV9 to TRBJ2-5; TRBD1 matches at 9 bases. Germline CDR1 and CDR2: SGDLS and YYNGEE. V was pared by 3 bases and J by 6 bases, with 9 bases of the junction left unmatched. There are 15 residues in the CDR3. The CDR3 DNA reads as TGTGCCAGCAGCGCGGGGACAGGGAATCCCAAGACCCAGTACTTC. This gives the protein CASSAGTGNPKTQYF.

This clonotype was seen ten or more times. Here the CDR3 reads CSALDRIYGYTF. The CDR3, as DNA: TGCAGCGCCTTAGACAGGATCTATGGCTACACCTTC. The rearrangement joins TRBV29-1 to TRBJ1-2, with D maybe TRBD1 (6 bases). The germline CDR1 and CDR2 sequences are SQVTM and ANQGSEA. The ends were cut back, 7 bases at V and 4 bases at J, with 13 bases in the middle. The CDR3 covers 12 residues.

Turning to this clonotype: One base away lies a much larger clone, so this may be a sequencing read error. The chain links TRBV7-9 to TRBJ2-7; 7 bases agree with TRBD2. Germline CDR1 and CDR2: SEHNR and FQNEAQ (reference sequence). The CDR3 totals 14 residues. The junction had 11 bases not matched to a gene; V was cut back by 4 bases and J by 8 bases. As DNA, the CDR3 is TGTGCCAGCAGCTCCGCCCGGGACTACCTTAAGCAGTACTTC. Translating it yields CASSSARDYLKQYF.

This clonotype was seen at least ten times. The gene calls are TRBV29-1 and TRBJ1-4, with no clear D. The CDR3 totals 13 residues. CDR1 is SQVTM and CDR2 is ANQGSEA in the germline V gene. Trimming stripped 4 bases from V and 0 bases from J, with 6 bases between. CDR3 amino acids: CSVVRSTNEKLFF. Written as DNA, the CDR3 is TGCAGCGTTGTCAGGTCAACTAATGAAAAACTGTTTTTT.

V is TRBV10-3 and J is TRBJ2-2; 10 positions match TRBD2. V gave up 8 bases and J gave up 6 bases; unmatched junction bases: 9. The CDR3 runs to 15 residues. CDR1 is ENHRY and CDR2 is SYGVKD in the germline V gene. The DNA for the CDR3 is TGTGCCATCGAGGATAGCGGGAGGAGTTCCGGGGAGCTGTTTTTT. It yields the protein CAIEDSGRSSGELFF.

This clonotype was picked up many times. The chain uses TRBV29-1 and TRBJ2-7, with 7 bases aligning to TRBD2. The germline V gene encodes CDR1 SQVTM and CDR2 ANQGSEA. The V and J ends lost 4 bases and 5 bases, in that order; junction bases with no gene match: 8. CDR3 size: 13 residues. The CDR3 spells CSVVRSGGHEQYF. The CDR3, as DNA: TGCAGCGTTGTGCGGTCGGGGGGACACGAGCAGTACTTC.

V and J are TRBV10-3 and TRBJ1-1; 7 bases align to TRBD1. From germline, CDR1 is ENHRY and CDR2 SYGVKD. CDR3 length: 13 residues. The CDR3 protein is CAPRGQLNTEAFF. The CDR3 nucleotides are TGTGCTCCAAGGGGGCAATTGAACACTGAAGCTTTCTTT.

Only a few counts were recorded for this clonotype. The rearrangement joins TRBV9 to TRBJ1-2; D is unclear. The length of the CDR3 is 12 residues. The V end was cut by 5 bases, the J end by 8 bases, with 13 bases between. CDR1 and CDR2 (germline): SGDLS, YYNGEE. The CDR3, as DNA: TGTGCCAGCAGTCTCAGCCTCTCGGGCTACACCTTC. This translates into CASSLSLSGYTF.

V and J are TRBV25-1 and TRBJ2-7, with 8 bases identical to TRBD1. The CDR3 consists of 15 residues. With 5 bases clipped from V and 2 bases from J, the junction kept 8 bases outside the gene matches. The germline V gene encodes CDR1 MGHDK and CDR2 SYGVNS. The CDR3 here is CASSTDRGHTYEQYF. The CDR3 DNA sequence: TGTGCCAGCAGTACAGACAGGGGACATACCTACGAGCAGTACTTC.